Following are 6 T cell receptor beta chains from one sample sequenced in a study of CD8+ T cells in alopecia areata. Described treatment: oral pan-JAK inhibitor, 5-10 mg twice daily. Once RNA had been extracted, it was reverse transcribed into cDNA to act as the sequencing template. Clones were sequenced by immunoSEQ multiplex PCR, and TCRdb holds only the in-frame ones, with some missing. The repertoire holds roughly 100,000 clones, with about 60% as singletons. Sample: CD8+ T cells sorted from blood, taken between weeks 55 and 65, from a patient treated with tofacitinib. The receptors shown here come from a human donor with alopecia areata.

The rearrangement joins TRBV27 to TRBJ1-2; 9 bases line up with TRBD1. V was clipped by 5 bases and J by 4 bases; unmatched bases: 8. CDR3 size: 15 residues. Germline assignment: CDR1 MNHEY and CDR2 SMNVEV (reference sequence). CDR3 sequence (DNA): TGTGCCAGCAGTCGGACAGGGGCGAACTCCTATGGCTACACCTTC. This codes for CASSRTGANSYGYTF.

The V and J genes are TRBV2 and TRBJ2-3; 7 bases agree with TRBD1. The CDR3 runs to 12 residues. Trimming took 10 bases from V and 8 from J; bases not matched to a gene: 9. The germline CDR1 and CDR2 sequences are SNHLY and FYNNEI. This CDR3 reads CANPVDRSTQYF. CDR3 DNA: TGTGCCAACCCCGTGGACAGGTCTACGCAGTATTTT.

CDR3: CSITRGSGNTIYF. CDR3 in DNA: TGCAGCATTACCCGCGGCTCTGGAAACACCATATATTTT. The chain has TRBV29-1 and TRBJ1-3; the D is unclear. V shed 8 bases and J shed 0 bases, with 11 bases lying between them. The CDR3 is 13 amino acids. Germline V CDR1 and CDR2: SQVTM, ANQGSEA. Full variable domain (missing parts from reference TRBV29-1 and TRBJ1-3): SAVISQKPSRDICQRGTSLTIQCQVDSQVTMMFWYRQQPGQSLTLIATANQGSEATYESGFVIDKFPISRPNLTFSTLTVSNMSPEDSSIYLCSITRGSGNTIYFGEGSWLTVV.

The V and J genes are TRBV30 and TRBJ1-3; D is uncertain. The CDR3 is made up of 13 amino acids. Trimming removed 3 bases from V and 0 bases from J, with 6 bases in between. Germline CDR1 and CDR2: GTSNPN and SVGIG (reference sequence). For the CDR3, the DNA is TGTGCCTGGAGCGGAAACTCTGGAAACACCATATATTTT. Amino acids: CAWSGNSGNTIYF.

The chain carries TRBV7-9 and TRBJ2-7; TRBD1 or TRBD2 may be the D gene (6 bases each). This CDR3 is built from 15 residues. Germline V CDR1 and CDR2: SEHNR, FQNEAQ (reference sequence). V shed 5 bases and J shed 4 bases, with 18 bases lying between them. This chain's CDR3 is CASSPTGRGLYEQYF. Here the CDR3 DNA reads TGTGCCAGCAGCCCCACGGGACGGGGGCTTTACGAGCAGTACTTC.

This chain links TRBV4-1 with TRBJ1-2; D unclear. The CDR3 sequence is 13 residues long. Germline V gives CDR1 MGHRA, CDR2 YSYEKL. The V end was cut by 0 bases, the J end by 7 bases, with 9 bases between. CDR3 nucleotide sequence: TGCGCCAGCAGCCAAGACAGGCGGAGTGGCTACACCTTC. It specifies CASSQDRRSGYTF.